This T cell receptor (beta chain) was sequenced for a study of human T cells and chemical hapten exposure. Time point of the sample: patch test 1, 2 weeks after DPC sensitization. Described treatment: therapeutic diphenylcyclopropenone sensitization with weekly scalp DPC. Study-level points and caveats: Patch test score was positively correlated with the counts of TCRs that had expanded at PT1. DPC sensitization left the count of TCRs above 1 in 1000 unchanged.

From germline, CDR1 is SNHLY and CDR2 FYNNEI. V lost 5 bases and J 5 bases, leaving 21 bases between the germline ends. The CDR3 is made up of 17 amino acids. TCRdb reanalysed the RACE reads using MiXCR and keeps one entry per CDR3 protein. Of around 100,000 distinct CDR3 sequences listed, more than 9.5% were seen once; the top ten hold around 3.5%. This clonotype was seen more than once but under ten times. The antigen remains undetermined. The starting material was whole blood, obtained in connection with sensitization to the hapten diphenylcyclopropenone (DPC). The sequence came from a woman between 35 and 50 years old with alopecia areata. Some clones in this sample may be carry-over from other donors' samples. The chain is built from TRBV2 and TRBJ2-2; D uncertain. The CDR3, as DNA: TGTGCCAGCAGTCCATACGGGCCCCTCATAGGAACCGGGGAGCTGTTTTTT. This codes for CASSPYGPLIGTGELFF.